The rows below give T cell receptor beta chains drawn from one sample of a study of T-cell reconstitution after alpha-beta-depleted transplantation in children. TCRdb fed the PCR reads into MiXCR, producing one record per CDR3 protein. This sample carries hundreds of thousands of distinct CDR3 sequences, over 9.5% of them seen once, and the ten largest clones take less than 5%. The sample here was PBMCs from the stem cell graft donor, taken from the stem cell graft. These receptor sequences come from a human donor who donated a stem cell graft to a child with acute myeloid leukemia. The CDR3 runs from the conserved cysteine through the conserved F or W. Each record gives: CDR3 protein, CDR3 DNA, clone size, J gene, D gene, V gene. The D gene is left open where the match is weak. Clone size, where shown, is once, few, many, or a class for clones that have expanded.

CDR3aa: CSVEVGVGGYEQYF
CDR3nt: TGCAGCGTTGAAGTCGGGGTAGGGGGCTACGAGCAGTACTTC
abundance: few
j_gene: TRBJ2-7
d_gene: NA
v_gene: TRBV29-1

CDR3aa: CASSQDSLSSGSTDTQYF
CDR3nt: TGCGCCAGCAGCCAAGATTCCCTGTCTAGCGGGAGCACAGATACGCAGTATTTT
abundance: few
j_gene: TRBJ2-3
d_gene: TRBD2
v_gene: TRBV4-3

CDR3aa: CAWSVASSYEQYF
CDR3nt: TGTGCCTGGAGTGTAGCCAGCTCCTACGAGCAGTACTTC
abundance: NA
j_gene: TRBJ2-7
d_gene: NA
v_gene: TRBV30

CDR3aa: CASSFSGSLDYNEQFF
CDR3nt: TGTGCCAGCAGCTTTAGCGGGAGTCTAGACTACAATGAGCAGTTCTTC
abundance: many
j_gene: TRBJ2-1
d_gene: TRBD2
v_gene: TRBV7-2

CDR3aa: CASSQVVGDTSYNEQFF
CDR3nt: TGCGCCAGCAGCCAAGTTGTAGGGGATACCTCCTACAATGAGCAGTTCTTC
abundance: NA
j_gene: TRBJ2-1
d_gene: NA
v_gene: TRBV4-3

CDR3aa: CSVGTGPFTDTQYF
CDR3nt: TGCAGCGTTGGGACAGGGCCTTTCACAGATACGCAGTATTTT
abundance: many
j_gene: TRBJ2-3
d_gene: TRBD1
v_gene: TRBV29-1

CDR3aa: CASSLAGLAGGPYEQYF
CDR3nt: TGCGCCAGCAGCTTGGCCGGGCTAGCGGGAGGTCCCTACGAGCAGTACTTC
abundance: NA
j_gene: TRBJ2-7
d_gene: TRBD2
v_gene: TRBV5-1

CDR3aa: CASSQQGKYEKLFF
CDR3nt: TGTGCCAGCAGTCAACAGGGAAAATATGAAAAACTGTTTTTT
abundance: many
j_gene: TRBJ1-4
d_gene: NA
v_gene: TRBV27

CDR3aa: CASDVKSITNEFIYESSPF
CDR3nt: TGTGCCAGCGATGTGAAGTCCATAACGAACGAATTTATCTACGAGTCTTCGCCCTTC
abundance: few
j_gene: TRBJ2-7
d_gene: NA
v_gene: TRBV6-1

CDR3aa: CASSGIGFNQPQHF
CDR3nt: TGTGCCAGCAGTGGGATAGGGTTTAATCAGCCCCAGCATTTT
abundance: few
j_gene: TRBJ1-5
d_gene: NA
v_gene: TRBV2

CDR3aa: CASSSPIPSGQETQYF
CDR3nt: TGTGCCAGCAGCTCCCCTATCCCCAGCGGCCAAGAGACCCAGTACTTC
abundance: NA
j_gene: TRBJ2-5
d_gene: NA
v_gene: TRBV5-5

CDR3aa: CASSPPSVGNEQFF
CDR3nt: TGTGCCAGCAGCCCCCCATCTGTGGGCAATGAGCAGTTCTTC
abundance: NA
j_gene: TRBJ2-1
d_gene: NA
v_gene: TRBV28

CDR3aa: CASSGAGVDEQYF
CDR3nt: TGTGCCAGCAGCGGCGCAGGGGTTGACGAGCAGTACTTC
abundance: few
j_gene: TRBJ2-7
d_gene: NA
v_gene: TRBV9

CDR3aa: CASSVRGGYSNTGELFF
CDR3nt: TGTGCCAGCAGCGTTCGCGGGGGATACTCGAACACCGGGGAGCTGTTTTTT
abundance: many
j_gene: TRBJ2-2
d_gene: TRBD2
v_gene: TRBV14

CDR3aa: CASSLVLGLAGGGVQETQYF
CDR3nt: TGCGCCAGCAGCTTGGTTCTCGGACTAGCGGGCGGAGGGGTACAAGAGACCCAGTACTTC
abundance: NA
j_gene: TRBJ2-5
d_gene: TRBD2
v_gene: TRBV5-1

CDR3aa: CASSEGRDRAYEQYF
CDR3nt: TGTGCCAGCAGCGAGGGGAGGGACAGGGCCTACGAGCAGTACTTC
abundance: once
j_gene: TRBJ2-7
d_gene: TRBD1
v_gene: TRBV9

CDR3aa: CAWSVHASNEQFF
CDR3nt: TGTGCCTGGAGTGTACATGCCAGCAATGAGCAGTTCTTC
abundance: few
j_gene: TRBJ2-1
d_gene: NA
v_gene: TRBV30

CDR3aa: CSAGPGEGYGYTF
CDR3nt: TGCAGCGCCGGGCCAGGGGAGGGATATGGCTACACCTTC
abundance: NA
j_gene: TRBJ1-2
d_gene: NA
v_gene: TRBV29-1

CDR3aa: CASSLRTPPPEKLFF
CDR3nt: TGTGCCAGCAGCTTACGGACGCCCCCGCCGGAAAAACTGTTTTTT
abundance: NA
j_gene: TRBJ1-4
d_gene: NA
v_gene: TRBV7-9

CDR3aa: CASIDQETQYF
CDR3nt: TGTGCCAGCATCGACCAAGAGACCCAGTACTTC
abundance: many
j_gene: TRBJ2-5
d_gene: NA
v_gene: TRBV3-1

CDR3aa: CASSVNEANVLTF
CDR3nt: TGTGCCAGCAGCGTAAACGAGGCCAACGTCCTGACTTTC
abundance: few
j_gene: TRBJ2-6
d_gene: NA
v_gene: TRBV4-2

CDR3aa: CASSLDAGGPGYEQYF
CDR3nt: TGCGCCAGCAGCTTGGACGCGGGAGGGCCGGGCTACGAGCAGTACTTC
abundance: few
j_gene: TRBJ2-7
d_gene: TRBD2
v_gene: TRBV5-1

CDR3aa: CSALSDRAKGYTF
CDR3nt: TGCAGTGCCCTTTCAGACAGGGCGAAGGGCTACACCTTC
abundance: NA
j_gene: TRBJ1-2
d_gene: TRBD1
v_gene: TRBV20-1

CDR3aa: CASTLYNEQFF
CDR3nt: TGTGCCAGCACCCTCTACAATGAGCAGTTCTTC
abundance: many
j_gene: TRBJ2-1
d_gene: NA
v_gene: TRBV12-3/TRBV12-4

CDR3aa: CAVGTGDETQYF
CDR3nt: TGTGCCGTTGGGACGGGAGACGAGACCCAGTACTTC
abundance: many
j_gene: TRBJ2-5
d_gene: NA
v_gene: TRBV6-6

CDR3aa: CASSSVGDYGYTF
CDR3nt: TGCGCCAGCAGCTCGGTGGGGGACTATGGCTACACCTTC
abundance: many
j_gene: TRBJ1-2
d_gene: NA
v_gene: TRBV5-1

CDR3aa: CSAWGRGDEQYF
CDR3nt: TGCAGTGCTTGGGGCAGGGGGGACGAGCAGTACTTC
abundance: few
j_gene: TRBJ2-7
d_gene: NA
v_gene: TRBV20-1

CDR3aa: CASLGTSGRSEQFF
CDR3nt: TGTGCCAGCCTTGGGACTAGCGGGAGAAGTGAGCAGTTCTTC
abundance: NA
j_gene: TRBJ2-1
d_gene: TRBD2
v_gene: TRBV2

CDR3aa: CASREDSEKLFF
CDR3nt: TGCGCCAGCAGGGAAGATTCTGAAAAACTGTTTTTT
abundance: NA
j_gene: TRBJ1-4
d_gene: NA
v_gene: TRBV5-1

CDR3aa: CASSTGTAANEQYF
CDR3nt: TGTGCCAGCAGCACCGGGACAGCGGCGAACGAGCAGTACTTC
abundance: NA
j_gene: TRBJ2-7
d_gene: TRBD1
v_gene: TRBV12-3/TRBV12-4

CDR3aa: CASSPGASTDTQYF
CDR3nt: TGTGCCAGCAGCCCCGGGGCTAGCACAGATACGCAGTATTTT
abundance: many
j_gene: TRBJ2-3
d_gene: NA
v_gene: TRBV5-6

CDR3aa: CATQQGWDTEAFF
CDR3nt: TGTGCCACCCAGCAGGGATGGGACACTGAAGCTTTCTTT
abundance: few
j_gene: TRBJ1-1
d_gene: NA
v_gene: TRBV19

CDR3aa: CASSQRTSGSNNEQFF
CDR3nt: TGCGCCAGCAGCCAAAGGACTAGCGGGAGTAACAATGAGCAGTTCTTC
abundance: NA
j_gene: TRBJ2-1
d_gene: TRBD2
v_gene: TRBV5-1

CDR3aa: CASSLAPQGTGELFF
CDR3nt: TGTGCCAGCAGCTTAGCCCCCCAAGGCACCGGGGAGCTGTTTTTT
abundance: many
j_gene: TRBJ2-2
d_gene: NA
v_gene: TRBV7-2

CDR3aa: CASSVPHVTRLAGSLRNEQFF
CDR3nt: TGTGCCAGCAGCGTTCCCCACGTAACTAGACTAGCGGGTTCTTTAAGGAATGAGCAGTTCTTC
abundance: few
j_gene: TRBJ2-1
d_gene: TRBD2
v_gene: TRBV7-8

CDR3aa: CASSLGLSIGEQFF
CDR3nt: TGTGCCAGCAGCTTAGGTCTCAGTATCGGTGAGCAGTTCTTC
abundance: few
j_gene: TRBJ2-1
d_gene: NA
v_gene: TRBV11-2

CDR3aa: CSAGSEGGRTEAFF
CDR3nt: TGCAGTGCGGGGTCAGAAGGGGGGCGGACTGAAGCTTTCTTT
abundance: NA
j_gene: TRBJ1-1
d_gene: NA
v_gene: TRBV20-1

CDR3aa: CSAPTTGPNQPQHF
CDR3nt: TGCAGTGCTCCAACGACAGGTCCGAATCAGCCCCAGCATTTT
abundance: few
j_gene: TRBJ1-5
d_gene: NA
v_gene: TRBV20-1

CDR3aa: CASSFTSGGTDTQYF
CDR3nt: TGCGCCAGCAGCTTTACTAGCGGAGGCACAGATACGCAGTATTTT
abundance: NA
j_gene: TRBJ2-3
d_gene: TRBD2
v_gene: TRBV5-1

CDR3aa: CASSLTTGPYNEQFF
CDR3nt: TGTGCCAGCAGCCTTACCACCGGACCCTACAATGAGCAGTTCTTC
abundance: NA
j_gene: TRBJ2-1
d_gene: NA
v_gene: TRBV7-2

CDR3aa: CASSQPQGIEKLFF
CDR3nt: TGTGCCAGCAGCCAACCGCAGGGGATTGAAAAACTGTTTTTT
abundance: few
j_gene: TRBJ1-4
d_gene: NA
v_gene: TRBV16

CDR3aa: CASSRTGTGVYEQYF
CDR3nt: TGCGCCAGCAGCAGAACCGGGACAGGGGTCTACGAGCAGTACTTC
abundance: NA
j_gene: TRBJ2-7
d_gene: TRBD1
v_gene: TRBV5-1

CDR3aa: CASSFPTSVYNEQFF
CDR3nt: TGCGCCAGCAGCTTCCCGACTAGCGTCTACAATGAGCAGTTCTTC
abundance: few
j_gene: TRBJ2-1
d_gene: TRBD2
v_gene: TRBV5-1

CDR3aa: CASSLGASGRIYNEQFF
CDR3nt: TGCGCCAGCAGCTTGGGGGCTAGCGGGAGGATCTACAATGAGCAGTTCTTC
abundance: NA
j_gene: TRBJ2-1
d_gene: TRBD2
v_gene: TRBV5-1

CDR3aa: CASSPPTGANTGELFF
CDR3nt: TGTGCCAGCAGCCCCCCGACAGGGGCGAACACCGGGGAGCTGTTTTTT
abundance: few
j_gene: TRBJ2-2
d_gene: TRBD1
v_gene: TRBV6-2/TRBV6-3